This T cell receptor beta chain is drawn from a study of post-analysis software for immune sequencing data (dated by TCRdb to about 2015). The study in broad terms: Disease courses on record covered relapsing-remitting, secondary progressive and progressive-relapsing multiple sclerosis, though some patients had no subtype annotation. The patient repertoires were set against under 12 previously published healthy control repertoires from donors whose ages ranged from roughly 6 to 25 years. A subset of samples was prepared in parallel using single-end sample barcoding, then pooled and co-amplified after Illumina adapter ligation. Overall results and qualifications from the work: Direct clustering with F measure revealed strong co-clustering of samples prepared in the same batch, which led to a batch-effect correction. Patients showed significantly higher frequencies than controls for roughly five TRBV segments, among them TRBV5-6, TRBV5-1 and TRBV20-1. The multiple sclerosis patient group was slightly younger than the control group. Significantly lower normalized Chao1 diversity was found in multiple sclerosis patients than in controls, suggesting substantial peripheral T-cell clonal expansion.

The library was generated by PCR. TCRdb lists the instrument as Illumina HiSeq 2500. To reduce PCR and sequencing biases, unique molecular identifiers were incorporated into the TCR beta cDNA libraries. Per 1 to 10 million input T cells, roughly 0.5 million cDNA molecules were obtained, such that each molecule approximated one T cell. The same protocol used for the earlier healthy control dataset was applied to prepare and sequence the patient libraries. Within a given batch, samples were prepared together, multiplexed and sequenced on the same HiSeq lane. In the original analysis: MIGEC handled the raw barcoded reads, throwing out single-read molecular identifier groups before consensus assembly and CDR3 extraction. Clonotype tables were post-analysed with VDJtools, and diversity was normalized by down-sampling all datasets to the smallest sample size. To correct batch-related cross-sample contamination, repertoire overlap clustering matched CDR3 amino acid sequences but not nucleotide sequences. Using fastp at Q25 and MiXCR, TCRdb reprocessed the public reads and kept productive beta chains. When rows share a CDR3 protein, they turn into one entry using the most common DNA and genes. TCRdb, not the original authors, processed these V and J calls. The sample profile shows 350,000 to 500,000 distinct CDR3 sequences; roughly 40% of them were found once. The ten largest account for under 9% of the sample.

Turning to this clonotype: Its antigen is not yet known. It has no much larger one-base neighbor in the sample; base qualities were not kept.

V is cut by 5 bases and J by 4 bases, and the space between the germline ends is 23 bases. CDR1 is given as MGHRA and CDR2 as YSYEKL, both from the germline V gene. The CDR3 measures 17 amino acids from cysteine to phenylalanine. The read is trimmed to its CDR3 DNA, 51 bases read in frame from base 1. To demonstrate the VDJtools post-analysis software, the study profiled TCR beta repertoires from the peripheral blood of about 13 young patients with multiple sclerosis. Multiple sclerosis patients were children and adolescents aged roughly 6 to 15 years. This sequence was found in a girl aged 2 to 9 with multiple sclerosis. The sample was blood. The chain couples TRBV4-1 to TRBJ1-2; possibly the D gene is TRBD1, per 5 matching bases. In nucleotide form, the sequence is TGCGCCAGCAGCAGACCCACTCTTCGGGGACCATCCTATGGCTACACCTTC. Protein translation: CASSRPTLRGPSYGYTF.